Listed below are T cell receptor beta chains from one sample, sequenced in a study of T cell repertoires in ileal Crohn's disease. The assay was immunoSEQ multiplex PCR, and TCRdb's table has in-frame clones only and misses some. Here the sample spans about 2,800 clones, roughly two thirds being singletons. The sequenced material came from ileal tissue. The receptors were sampled from an adult with Crohn's disease. Both conserved end residues are trimmed from each CDR3. The D gene is left open where the match is weak.

V gene | D gene | CDR3 protein
TRBV7-3 | TRBD1 | ASSRQGGLNTGELF
TRBV9 | NA | ASSVGRWGGLFTDTQY
TRBV6-1 | NA | ASSDRFTRDYEQY
TRBV4-3 | NA | ASSQKGAGELF
TRBV5-1 | TRBD1 | ASSIDRVGSYNEQF
TRBV20-1 | NA | SAPWGGPQY
TRBV19 | NA | ASSLARVANTEAF
TRBV7-9 | NA | ASSLPGGHYGYT
TRBV20-1 | NA | SATRGEQY
TRBV2 | TRBD2 | ASSEVAGTSSSYNEQF
TRBV6-5 | TRBD2 | ASNPGLVQETQY
TRBV7-9 | NA | ASSSAGVIRGGYT
TRBV12-5 | NA | ASGQRTGAYNEQF
TRBV5-4 | TRBD2 | ASSFTSGAHNEQF
TRBV5-1 | TRBD1 | ASSFDRVGSYNEQF
TRBV27 | NA | ASSLGLNTEAF
TRBV15 | TRBD1 | ATSREPGQGDEKLF
TRBV5-6 | NA | ASSAAGYGNTIY
TRBV7-9 | TRBD1 | ASSLSRQGDYNEQF
TRBV19 | NA | ASLSAYNEQF
TRBV6-4 | NA | ASSGDFTDTQY
TRBV18 | NA | ASSPYQTNPGNTIY
TRBV9 | NA | ASSLSGEKLF
TRBV2 | TRBD2 | AKAGTSGNNEQF
TRBV7-9 | NA | ASSSPAMLGGNTIY
TRBV19 | NA | ASSIQGFDGYT
TRBV5-4 | NA | ASSPTGREKLF
TRBV6-5 | NA | ASSNRAQPQH
TRBV10-3 | TRBD1 | ATRTPLDRGNEKLF